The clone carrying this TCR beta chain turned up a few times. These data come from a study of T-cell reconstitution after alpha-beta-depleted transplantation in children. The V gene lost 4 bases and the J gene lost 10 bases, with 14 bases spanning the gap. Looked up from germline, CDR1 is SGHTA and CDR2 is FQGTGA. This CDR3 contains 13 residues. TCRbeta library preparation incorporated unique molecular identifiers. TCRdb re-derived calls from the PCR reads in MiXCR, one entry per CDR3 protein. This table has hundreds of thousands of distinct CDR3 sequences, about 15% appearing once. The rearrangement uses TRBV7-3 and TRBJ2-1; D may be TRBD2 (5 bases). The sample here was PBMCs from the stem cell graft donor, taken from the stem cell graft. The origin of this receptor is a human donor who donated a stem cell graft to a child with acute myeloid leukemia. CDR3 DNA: TGTGCCAGCAGCTCCCCTAGCAAGGGCGAGCAGTTCTTC. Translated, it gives CASSSPSKGEQFF.